Below, 8 T cell receptor beta chains from the same sample are listed, as sequenced in a study of T cell changes during pregnancy in multiple sclerosis. Data came from immunoSEQ multiplex PCR; TCRdb stores just in-frame clones and leaves some out. Among about 98,000 clones, roughly 94% were seen once, and the ten largest hold around 2.1%. Sequenced here: peripheral blood, sampled after pregnancy. The receptors stem from a female donor in good health, enrolled as a control in a pregnancy study.

This clone has only one observation. The V call is TRBV28, the J call TRBJ2-3; 12 bases align to TRBD2. CDR3 size: 15 residues. Trimming cost V 5 bases and J 2 bases; bases outside gene matches: 2. The germline CDR1 and CDR2 sequences are MDHEN and SYDVKM. The CDR3 is CASSTSGRPTDTQYF. Here the CDR3 DNA reads TGTGCCAGCAGTACTAGCGGGAGGCCCACAGATACGCAGTATTTT.

The rearrangement links TRBV7-2 to TRBJ2-1; D not resolved. Trimming left V 5 bases short and J 8 bases short, with 10 bases between. Per germline, CDR1 SGHTA and CDR2 FQGNSA. The CDR3 totals 12 residues. The CDR3 DNA sequence: TGTGCCAGCAGCCTCCTAGGTGATGAGCAGTTCTTC. Encoded protein: CASSLLGDEQFF.

In this sample, this clone turned up once. As DNA, the CDR3 is TGTGCCAGCAGCTACAGTGGGGGGACTTCGACAGATACGCAGTATTTT. Translated, it gives CASSYSGGTSTDTQYF. The rearrangement joins TRBV7-2 to TRBJ2-3, with D possibly matching TRBD2 (6 bases). The length of the CDR3 is 16 residues. The V gene's germline CDR1 is SGHTA and CDR2 FQGNSA. V was trimmed by 4 bases and J by 3 bases, leaving 17 bases between them.

The chain links TRBV27 to TRBJ2-4; a possible D gene is TRBD2 (5 bases). Germline CDR1 MNHEY, CDR2 SMNVEV (reference sequence). V gave up 2 bases and J gave up 0 bases, with 5 bases separating them. The CDR3 is 14 residues long. The DNA of the CDR3 is TGTGCCAGCAGTTTAGGGAGAGCCAAAAACATTCAGTACTTC. Amino acids: CASSLGRAKNIQYF.

This rearrangement joins TRBV30 to TRBJ1-4, with 8 bases fitting TRBD1. The germline V gene has CDR1 GTSNPN and CDR2 SVGIG (reference sequence). The CDR3 loop spans 13 amino acids. V gave up 1 base and J gave up 8 bases; unmatched junction bases: 3. In nucleotides, the CDR3 is TGTGCCTGGAGTGCAGGGGGCGTCGAAAAACTGTTTTTT. It specifies CAWSAGGVEKLFF. Variable domain in full (rest from reference TRBV30 and TRBJ1-4): SQTIHQWPATLVQPVGSPLSLECTVEGTSNPNLYWYRQAAGRGLQLLFYSVGIGQISSEVPQNLSASRPQDRQFILSSKKLLLSDSGFYLCAWSAGGVEKLFFGSGTQLSVL.

CDR3 in amino acids: CAVSGLANTGELFF. In DNA, the CDR3 is TGTGCCGTTTCGGGACTAGCGAACACCGGGGAGCTGTTTTTT. This chain links TRBV27 with TRBJ2-2, with 8 bases that match TRBD2. The CDR3 has 14 amino acids. Germline CDR1 MNHEY, CDR2 SMNVEV (reference sequence). Losses at the gene ends were 11 bases for V and 0 bases for J; bases not matched to a gene: 5.

This rearrangement joins TRBV19 to TRBJ1-1; unclear D gene. This CDR3 region has 14 residues. Germline V gene lookup returns CDR1 LNHDA and CDR2 SQIVND (reference sequence). Between the trimmed V and J ends, which lost 1 base and 5 bases, there was a span of 11 bases. The CDR3 coding sequence is TGTGCCAGTAGTATAGGGACTGTGGGGACTGAAGCTTTCTTT. Translation gives CASSIGTVGTEAFF.

J is TRBJ2-7 and V is TRBV15, with D perhaps matching TRBD2 (6 bases). The CDR3 is 13 amino acids. V shed 0 bases and J shed 4 bases, with 7 bases lying between them. Per germline, CDR1 LNHNV and CDR2 YYDKDF (reference sequence). The CDR3 spells CATSRERGYEQYF. CDR3 sequence (DNA): TGTGCCACCAGCAGAGAGCGGGGTTACGAGCAGTACTTC.